The clone carrying this TCR beta chain was seen a few times. Its antigen remains unidentified. At the DNA level, this CDR3 is encoded by other sequences in the same sample as well. This entry comes from a study of beta chain features in type 1 diabetes. Study results and limitations: The influence of HLA type on TCRB rearrangement stayed undetermined. The naive, central memory and Treg TCRB repertoires looked more alike in patients than they did in healthy donors.

Expressed TCRB transcripts were sequenced because the entire RNA isolate underwent reverse transcription. Method: immunoSEQ multiplex PCR; TCRdb's copy keeps in-frame clones and lacks some. The table lists 850,000 to 900,000 clones, roughly 16% of them singletons. Heparinised blood was drawn once per donor, averaging roughly 120 mL. CD4+ naive, central memory, regulatory and stem cell-like memory subsets were isolated by sorting on CD45RO/CCR7/CD25/CD127/CD95/CD27. This TCR was sampled from a woman under 30 in good health. Sample: naive CD4+ T cells from blood.

The chain's CDR3 is CAISASGSSYNEQFF. CDR3 sequence (DNA): TGTGCCATCAGTGCATCAGGGTCTTCCTACAATGAGCAGTTCTTC. V and J are TRBV10-3 and TRBJ2-1; TRBD1 is a possible D gene (5 bases). The CDR3 length is 15 residues. Germline loops: CDR1 ENHRY, CDR2 SYGVKD. The ends were cut back, 4 bases at V and 1 base at J, with 11 bases in the middle.